A single sample is the source of the 28 T cell receptor beta chains below, sequenced in a study of CD8 T cells in ankylosing spondylitis. Each CDR3 protein is one row after TCRdb ran MiXCR on the 5' RACE reads. The sample carries a few hundred thousand distinct CDR3 sequences, around a tenth recorded once. Sequencing used blood, either unsorted or a sorted T cell fraction (not recorded which). The receptors come from a male donor with ankylosing spondylitis or in good health (not recorded which).

At least ten counts were recorded for this clonotype. The J gene is TRBJ2-3, the V gene TRBV5-1; 7 bases are a match to TRBD2. The length of the CDR3 is 13 residues. Per germline, CDR1 SGHRS and CDR2 YFSETQ. J gave up 6 bases and V 4 bases, and 5 bases lay outside the gene matches. The CDR3 DNA reads as TGCGCCAGCAGCCCCTGGGGGGGGGATACGCAGTATTTT. This gives the protein CASSPWGGDTQYF.

This rearrangement joins TRBV2 to TRBJ2-4, with D perhaps matching TRBD1 (6 bases). The V end lost 8 bases, the J end lost 0 bases, and 23 bases lay between the germline ends. Germline CDR1 reads SNHLY; CDR2 reads FYNNEI. CDR3 length: 18 residues. The CDR3 DNA reads TGTGCCAGCTGGGACCGAACGGGACACGCGGTAGCCAAAAACATTCAGTACTTC. It encodes CASWDRTGHAVAKNIQYF.

A remark on this clonotype: This may be a read error: a much more frequent sequence differs by one nucleotide. The V gene is TRBV5-1, the J gene TRBJ2-5; D may be TRBD1 (6 bases). Germline CDR1 and CDR2: SGHRS and YFSETQ. V dropped 0 bases and J dropped 3 bases, with 18 bases sitting between them. The length of the CDR3 is 17 residues. CDR3 amino acids: CASSLGRGCLAEETQYF. The CDR3 bases are TGCGCCAGCAGCTTGGGCAGGGGCTGCCTAGCAGAAGAGACCCAGTACTTC.

This clonotype was counted at least ten times. This rearrangement joins TRBV5-1 to TRBJ1-1; 7 nucleotides align to TRBD1. The CDR3 is 13 amino acids. The trim removed 9 bases at V and 1 base at J, leaving 6 bases unmatched. In germline, CDR1 is SGHRS, CDR2 YFSETQ. The CDR3 loop is CATADRPNTEAFF. The CDR3 DNA follows: TGCGCCACTGCGGACAGGCCGAACACTGAAGCTTTCTTT.

This clonotype came up many times. The rearrangement joins TRBV20-1 to TRBJ2-5; D might be TRBD2 (7 bases). Germline loops: CDR1 DFQATT, CDR2 SNEGSKA (reference sequence). This CDR3 is built from 13 residues. V lost 6 bases and J lost 4, with 15 bases in between. The CDR3 DNA reads as TGCAGTGCACGAGGGGGGGGTAGAGAGACCCAGTACTTC. Protein product: CSARGGGRETQYF.

This clonotype was detected ten times or more. The V call is TRBV20-1, the J call TRBJ2-7; TRBD1 matches at 9 bases. Germline values: CDR1 DFQATT, CDR2 SNEGSKA (reference sequence). The CDR3 totals 15 residues. V was clipped by 5 bases and J by 5 bases; unmatched bases: 13. The CDR3 is CSAYTAGTGFNEQYF. The CDR3 DNA reads as TGCAGTGCTTACACCGCCGGGACAGGGTTTAACGAGCAGTACTTC.

This clonotype has a count of ten or more. CDR3 in amino acids: CAISGGSYEQYF. DNA of the CDR3: TGTGCCATCAGCGGCGGGAGCTACGAGCAGTACTTC. The chain carries TRBV10-3 and TRBJ2-7; 7 bases match TRBD2. The germline V gene has CDR1 ENHRY and CDR2 SYGVKD. The V gene end was trimmed by 6 bases and the J gene end by 3 bases; junction bases not matched to a gene: 2. This CDR3 is built from 12 residues.

Points on this clonotype: One end of the junction fails to match germline, which may point to a read error. The V gene is TRBV23-1, the J gene TRBJ2-7; 10 nucleotides match TRBD1. TRBV23-1 is an ORF for which the function is uncertain. There are 22 residues in the CDR3. Here the CDR3 reads CASSLSPYIGTGVTYSVREQYF. The CDR3 DNA reads as TGTGCCAGCAGTCTATCCCCTTATATCGGGACAGGGGTAACCTATTCCGTACGAGAGCAGTACTTC.

The chain couples TRBV2 to TRBJ2-7, with TRBD1 identical over 7 bases. The CDR3 contains 15 residues. CDR1 and CDR2 (germline): SNHLY, FYNNEI. The trim removed 5 bases at V and 5 bases at J, leaving 12 bases unmatched. CDR3 DNA: TGTGCCAGCAGTACAGGGGCCTTAGAGGGAAACGAGCAGTACTTC. The encoded protein is CASSTGALEGNEQYF.

In this sample, this clonotype turned up many times. The chain couples TRBV5-1 to TRBJ2-1, with 10 positions matching TRBD2. Germline trimming cut 5 bases from V and 6 bases from J; bases unmatched to any gene: 5. Looked up from germline, CDR1 is SGHRS and CDR2 is YFSETQ. The CDR3 is 14 residues long. The CDR3 sequence: CASRLAGGRNEQFF. Written as DNA, the CDR3 is TGCGCCAGCAGATTAGCGGGGGGACGCAATGAGCAGTTCTTC. Combining the CDR3 with reference TRBV5-1 and TRBJ2-1 gives the whole variable domain KAGVTQTPRYLIKTRGQQVTLSCSPISGHRSVSWYQQTPGQGLQFLFEYFSETQRNKGNFPGRFSGRQFSNSRSEMNVSTLELGDSALYLCASRLAGGRNEQFFGPGTRLTVL.

There are many counts of this clonotype. This sequence joins TRBV20-1 and TRBJ2-7; TRBD1 or TRBD2 may be the D gene (5 bases each). CDR1 and CDR2 (germline): DFQATT, SNEGSKA (reference sequence). V lost 6 bases, J lost 0 bases, and 15 bases lay in between. This CDR3 has 14 residues. CDR3 amino acids: CSANRGTSSYEQYF. CDR3 nucleotides: TGCAGTGCCAATCGGGGCACGAGCTCCTACGAGCAGTACTTC.

This clonotype was recorded a few times. The CDR3 DNA follows: TGCGCCAGCAGCCTACGGGACAGACAGAACTATGGCTACACCTTC. It is translated as CASSLRDRQNYGYTF. The chain employs TRBV5-1 and TRBJ1-2, with 7 bases fitting TRBD1. This CDR3 region has 15 residues. Germline lookup yields CDR1 SGHRS and CDR2 YFSETQ. V was pared by 4 bases and J by 2 bases, with 8 bases of the junction left unmatched.

The chain has TRBV2 and TRBJ2-1; the match to TRBD2 covers 13 bases. The germline CDR1 and CDR2 sequences are SNHLY and FYNNEI. V lost 6 bases, J lost 9 bases, and 8 bases stayed unmatched. CDR3 length equals 15 residues. CDR3 sequence reads: CASSRLAGGRSEQFF. The CDR3 nucleotides are TGTGCCAGCAGCCGACTAGCGGGGGGCCGCAGTGAGCAGTTCTTC.

This clonotype was detected ten times or more. The CDR3, as DNA: TGCAGTGCTTTACTAGCGGGGGCTACTTTGAACACCGGGGAGCTGTTTTTT. Amino acids: CSALLAGATLNTGELFF. The chain has TRBV20-1 and TRBJ2-2, with 11 bases matching TRBD2. Per the germline V gene, CDR1 is DFQATT and CDR2 is SNEGSKA (reference sequence). V lost 5 bases, J lost 1 base, and 9 bases stayed unmatched. The CDR3 runs to 17 residues.

This clonotype was seen repeatedly, ten times or more. V usage is TRBV12-3 or TRBV12-4 and J usage is TRBJ1-5; 10 positions agree with TRBD1. The CDR3 is 14 amino acids. The trim removed 5 bases at V and 7 bases at J, leaving 5 bases unmatched. CDR3 region: CASSGQGDWQPQHF. CDR3 coding DNA: TGTGCCAGCAGTGGACAGGGGGACTGGCAGCCCCAGCATTTT.

The J gene is TRBJ2-5, the V gene TRBV4-1; 12 nucleotides agree with TRBD2. In germline, CDR1 is MGHRA, CDR2 YSYEKL. The CDR3 loop spans 17 amino acids. V dropped 1 base and J dropped 4; count of bases not matched to a gene: 7. CDR3 sequence (DNA): TGCGCCAGCAGCCAAGGGCTTCTAGCGGGGGGGCGAGAGACCCAGTACTTC. Translated: CASSQGLLAGGRETQYF.

This clonotype was seen many times. V is TRBV3-1 and J is TRBJ2-3; D could derive from TRBD1 or TRBD2 (5 bases each). The CDR3 contains 12 residues. Trimming removed 5 bases at V and 6 bases at J, with 9 bases between. CDR1 is LGHDT, CDR2 YNNKEL, per germline (reference sequence). CDR3 sequence reads: CASSYEGDTQYF. DNA of the CDR3: TGTGCCAGCAGCTACGAGGGGGATACGCAGTATTTT.

This clonotype came up many times. The gene calls are TRBV12-3 or TRBV12-4 and TRBJ1-2; D remains ambiguous. CDR3 size: 15 residues. With 9 bases removed from V and 7 bases from J, the gap between germline ends came to 24 bases. The CDR3: CASRRATDLRSGYTF. The DNA of the CDR3 is TGTGCCAGTCGACGGGCCACGGATCTCAGGTCTGGCTACACCTTC.

This clonotype was counted only a few times. This chain connects TRBV7-9 to TRBJ2-3; a possible D gene is TRBD2 (6 bases). CDR3 length: 16 amino acids. V lost 3 bases, J lost 5 bases, and 18 bases lay in between. Germline CDR1 reads SEHNR; CDR2 reads FQNEAQ (reference sequence). The CDR3 reads CASSFPGRGGEDTQYF. DNA of the CDR3: TGTGCCAGCAGCTTCCCGGGGCGGGGCGGGGAAGATACGCAGTATTTT.

The rearrangement joins TRBV5-1 to TRBJ1-2, with 9 bases matching TRBD1. CDR3 size: 14 residues. Germline trimming cut 1 base from V and 4 bases from J; bases unmatched to any gene: 2. From germline, CDR1 is SGHRS and CDR2 YFSETQ. CDR3 nucleotide sequence: TGCGCCAGCAGCTTGCGGGGACAGGGCTATGGCTACACCTTC. This gives the protein CASSLRGQGYGYTF.

The table lists this clonotype with many counts. V usage is TRBV9 and J usage is TRBJ2-1; D is unresolved. V gave up 6 bases and J gave up 5 bases, with 9 bases separating them. This CDR3 is 12 amino acids long. The V gene's germline CDR1 is SGDLS and CDR2 YYNGEE. CDR3 residues: CASTNHNNEQFF. The CDR3 DNA reads TGTGCCAGCACGAACCACAACAATGAGCAGTTCTTC. Complete variable domain (other parts from reference TRBV9 and TRBJ2-1): DSGVTQTPKHLITATGQRVTLRCSPRSGDLSVYWYQQSLDQGLQFLIQYYNGEERAKGNILERFSAQQFPDLHSELNLSSLELGDSALYFCASTNHNNEQFFGPGTRLTVL.

The chain couples TRBV11-2 to TRBJ2-2; TRBD1 is a possible D gene (5 bases). V lost 8 bases to trimming and J lost 8 bases, with 15 bases between them. The germline gives CDR1 SGHAT, CDR2 FQNNGV. The CDR3 is 13 amino acids. CDR3 residues: CASRWGSAGELFF. The CDR3 DNA is TGTGCCAGCCGGTGGGGCAGCGCGGGGGAGCTGTTTTTT.

The chain combines TRBV29-1 with TRBJ1-1; 11 bases are shared with TRBD1. V lost 6 bases, J lost 7 bases, and 7 bases stayed unmatched. The CDR3 is made up of 13 amino acids. CDR1 is SQVTM and CDR2 is ANQGSEA in the germline V gene. The CDR3: CSVDRGRIGEAFF. Here the CDR3 DNA reads TGCAGCGTGGACAGGGGGCGCATTGGTGAAGCTTTCTTT.

This clonotype was seen at least ten times. J is TRBJ1-1 and V is TRBV20-1, with 8 bases lining up with TRBD1. V was pared by 3 bases and J by 0 bases, with 6 bases of the junction left unmatched. CDR1 DFQATT and CDR2 SNEGSKA come from the germline V gene (reference sequence). CDR3 size: 15 residues. CDR3 residues: CSARKTGAMNTEAFF. CDR3 coding DNA: TGCAGTGCTAGGAAGACAGGGGCAATGAACACTGAAGCTTTCTTT.

V is TRBV9 and J is TRBJ2-5, with D hard to call. The CDR3 spans 11 residues. Looked up from germline, CDR1 is SGDLS and CDR2 is YYNGEE. Between the trimmed V and J ends, which lost 7 bases and 4 bases, there was a span of 8 bases. CDR3 region: CASAGGETQYF. CDR3 in DNA: TGTGCCAGCGCAGGTGGAGAGACCCAGTACTTC.

Ten or more counts support this clonotype. The chain has TRBV5-1 and TRBJ2-1; TRBD1 aligns across 12 bases. The V gene's germline CDR1 is SGHRS and CDR2 YFSETQ. The CDR3 sequence is 13 residues long. Losses at the gene ends were 3 bases for V and 8 bases for J; bases not matched to a gene: 0. CDR3 sequence: CASSWDRGHEQFF. CDR3 DNA sequence: TGCGCCAGCAGCTGGGACAGGGGGCATGAGCAGTTCTTC.

This clonotype was seen ten or more times. CDR3 sequence: CASSPDRETQYF. CDR3 nucleotide sequence: TGTGCCAGCTCACCAGATCGGGAGACCCAGTACTTC. This chain connects TRBV18 to TRBJ2-5; no clear D. V was clipped by 2 bases and J by 5 bases, with 6 bases between them. This CDR3 is built from 12 residues. Germline V lookup: CDR1 KGHSH, CDR2 LQKENI.

This clonotype was found many times. In nucleotides, the CDR3 is TGCGCCAGCAGCTTGGGGGGGCTCGGCAATCAGCCCCAGCATTTT. Amino acid sequence: CASSLGGLGNQPQHF. The rearrangement joins TRBV5-1 to TRBJ1-5, with D maybe TRBD1 (6 bases). Germline loops: CDR1 SGHRS, CDR2 YFSETQ. V lost 0 bases and J 2 bases, leaving 9 bases between the germline ends. CDR3 size: 15 residues.